These 2 T cell receptor beta chains were all obtained from the same sample, sequenced in a study of cytomegalovirus exposure and HLA in healthy donors. The assay was immunoSEQ multiplex PCR, and TCRdb's table has in-frame clones only and misses some. The data contain hundreds of thousands of clones, 80% to 95% of them seen just once; the ten biggest clones take up around 3.3%. Sequencing used PBMCs. These receptors were obtained from a woman aged 25 to 45 in good health and CMV-seronegative.

This chain uses TRBV19 with TRBJ1-3, with D tentatively TRBD1 (5 bases). The CDR3 length is 15 residues. Deletions cut 5 bases from V and 0 bases from J, with 11 bases between. The germline V gene encodes CDR1 LNHDA and CDR2 SQIVND (reference sequence). The CDR3 nucleotides are TGTGCCAGTAGTTCGTCGACAGCCTCTGGAAACACCATATATTTT. The encoded protein is CASSSSTASGNTIYF.

The CDR3 loop is CSGGQFQETQYF. Here the CDR3 DNA reads TGCAGCGGCGGACAGTTCCAAGAGACCCAGTACTTC. The chain carries TRBV29-1 and TRBJ2-5, with D possibly being TRBD1 (6 bases). V was pared by 7 bases and J by 1 base, with 10 bases between. The CDR3 runs to 12 residues. Germline lookup yields CDR1 SQVTM and CDR2 ANQGSEA.